The rows below give T cell receptor beta chains drawn from one sample of a study of blood T cell repertoires in COVID-19. Some clones are missing from TCRdb's copy, which holds only in-frame ones; the method was immunoSEQ multiplex PCR. The table has about 91,000 clones, 70% to 90% seen once. Sequencing input: peripheral blood. These receptors all stem from a woman older than 75 with active COVID-19. CDR3s include the opening cysteine and the closing phenylalanine or tryptophan. A D gene is named only where the DNA matches it firmly. The size field is filled for only some rows; it gives once, few, many or a size class.

j_call	d_call	clone_size	v_call	cdr3_aa	cdr3_nt
TRBJ2-5	TRBD2	.	TRBV9	CASSPGLAGVETQYF	TGTGCCAGCAGCCCGGGACTAGCGGGAGTAGAGACCCAGTACTTC
TRBJ2-5	.	.	TRBV12-3/TRBV12-4	CASSLDWASTQYF	TGTGCCAGCAGTTTGGACTGGGCATCGACCCAGTACTTC
TRBJ1-2	TRBD1	.	TRBV18	CASSPGQGPSSYGYTF	TGTGCCAGCTCACCGGGACAGGGGCCTTCTAGCTATGGCTACACCTTC
TRBJ2-7	TRBD1	.	TRBV5-1	CASSLGTGNYEQYF	TGCGCCAGCAGCTTGGGGACAGGGAACTACGAGCAGTACTTC
TRBJ2-3	.	few	TRBV10-3	CAISESWGGSDTQYF	TGTGCCATCAGTGAGTCGTGGGGGGGCTCAGATACGCAGTATTTT
TRBJ1-3	TRBD1	.	TRBV6-5	CASSRRDSGNTIYF	TGTGCCAGCAGTCGCCGGGACAGCGGAAACACCATATATTTT
TRBJ1-5	.	.	TRBV11-2	CASSLNPHSNQPQHF	TGTGCCAGCAGCTTAAATCCCCATAGCAATCAGCCCCAGCATTTT
TRBJ2-2	TRBD1	.	TRBV5-1	CASTAAGTGRTGELFF	TGCGCCAGCACCGCAGCCGGGACAGGGCGGACCGGGGAGCTGTTTTTT
TRBJ2-5	.	once	TRBV2	CASSVQEAGETQYF	TGTGCCAGCAGTGTTCAGGAGGCGGGAGAGACCCAGTACTTC
TRBJ1-1	.	.	TRBV6-5	CASSYSTGTEAFF	TGTGCCAGCAGTTACTCGACGGGGACTGAAGCTTTCTTT
TRBJ2-7	TRBD2	.	TRBV5-1	CASSLPRGAGGDEQYF	TGCGCCAGCAGCCTCCCCCGGGGGGCGGGAGGTGACGAGCAGTACTTC
TRBJ2-1	.	.	TRBV20-1	CSASRLDEQFF	TGCAGTGCTAGCCGACTAGATGAGCAGTTCTTC
TRBJ2-7	.	.	TRBV6-6	CASSSGRGKDEQYF	TGTGCCAGCAGTTCCGGCAGGGGAAAGGACGAGCAGTACTTC
TRBJ2-1	.	.	TRBV5-1	CASSLQGGDSNEQFF	TGCGCCAGCAGCTTGCAAGGGGGAGATTCCAATGAGCAGTTCTTC
TRBJ2-5	.	.	TRBV15	CATSREEAETQYF	TGTGCCACCAGCAGAGAGGAGGCAGAGACCCAGTACTTC
TRBJ2-7	.	once	TRBV5-1	CASSPSRDISYEQYF	TGCGCCAGCAGCCCGTCCCGGGACATCTCCTACGAGCAGTACTTC
TRBJ1-4	TRBD1	once	TRBV27	CASSQISGGSRKLFF	TGTGCCAGCAGCCAAATTTCAGGGGGCTCTCGAAAACTGTTTTTT
TRBJ2-7	TRBD1	.	TRBV13	CASSSESGTGYYEQYF	TGTGCCAGCAGCTCCGAATCCGGGACAGGATACTACGAGCAGTACTTC
TRBJ1-2	.	.	TRBV5-5	CASSIWGGGYTF	TGTGCCAGCAGCATCTGGGGGGGCGGCTACACCTTC
TRBJ2-3	TRBD2	.	TRBV28	CASALAGALRDTQYF	TGTGCCAGCGCCTTAGCGGGGGCGCTGCGAGATACGCAGTATTTT
TRBJ2-7	.	.	TRBV18	CASSDQGLVTYF	TGTGCCAGCTCAGACCAGGGGTTGGTGACTTACTTC
TRBJ2-7	TRBD2	.	TRBV28	CASSGTSGNHEQYF	TGTGCCAGCAGCGGGACTAGCGGGAACCACGAGCAGTACTTC
TRBJ1-4	TRBD1	once	TRBV5-4	CASSPSGGQGSEKLFF	TGTGCCAGCAGCCCATCGGGGGGACAGGGTAGTGAAAAACTGTTTTTT
TRBJ1-2	TRBD1	once	TRBV3-1/TRBV3-2	CASSHGTGERYGYTF	TGTGCCAGCAGCCATGGGACAGGCGAGAGATATGGCTACACCTTC
TRBJ2-5	TRBD2	.	TRBV6-2/TRBV6-3	CASSFGGENQETQYF	TGTGCCAGCAGTTTCGGGGGGGAGAACCAAGAGACCCAGTACTTC
TRBJ2-3	TRBD2	.	TRBV7-6	CASSLAEVSSGFRIRLTDTQYF	TGTGCCAGCAGCTTAGCCGAGGTCTCTAGCGGGTTTCGGATCCGTCTCACAGATACGCAGTATTTT
TRBJ2-2	TRBD2	.	TRBV4-3	CASSRGLAGTGELFF	TGCGCCAGCAGCCGGGGGCTAGCGGGTACCGGGGAGCTGTTTTTT
TRBJ1-5	.	.	TRBV28	CASSAAPMAQHF	TGTGCCAGCAGTGCTGCCCCTATGGCCCAGCATTTT
TRBJ1-4	.	.	TRBV7-2	CASSLSGSNEKLFF	TGTGCCAGCAGCTTATCAGGGTCAAATGAAAAACTGTTTTTT
TRBJ1-4	TRBD1	.	TRBV6-5	CASRPDRGTNEKLFF	TGTGCCAGCAGACCGGACAGGGGAACTAATGAAAAACTGTTTTTT
TRBJ1-1	.	once	TRBV18	CASSPSTDLYNTEAFF	TGTGCCAGCTCACCAAGCACAGATTTATATAACACTGAAGCTTTCTTT
TRBJ1-2	.	.	TRBV21-1	CASSTKQGHRGYGYTF	TGTGCCAGCAGCACTAAGCAGGGCCATCGTGGCTATGGCTACACCTTC
TRBJ1-3	TRBD1	.	TRBV18	CASSQQQGPGGNTIYF	TGTGCCAGCTCACAACAACAGGGGCCGGGCGGAAACACCATATATTTT
TRBJ1-1	TRBD1	.	TRBV6-5	CASRGTGTTEAFF	TGTGCCAGCAGGGGGACAGGGACCACTGAAGCTTTCTTT
TRBJ2-2	TRBD2	once	TRBV19	CASSIYRGTSYLTNTGELFF	TGTGCCAGTAGTATCTATCGGGGGACTAGCTACCTTACGAACACCGGGGAGCTGTTTTTT
TRBJ2-3	.	.	TRBV5-1	CASSLSDRESTDTQYF	TGCGCCAGCAGCTTGTCCGACAGAGAAAGCACAGATACGCAGTATTTT
TRBJ2-6	.	.	TRBV28	CASSGQYPSGANVLTF	TGTGCCAGCAGCGGACAGTACCCCTCTGGGGCCAACGTCCTGACTTTC
TRBJ2-7	TRBD2	.	TRBV19	CASTQSGGGEQYF	TGTGCCAGTACCCAATCTGGGGGGGGCGAGCAGTACTTC
TRBJ1-4	TRBD1	.	TRBV5-4	CASSPGTGDGAGEKLFF	TGTGCCAGCAGCCCCGGGACAGGGGACGGCGCGGGTGAAAAACTGTTTTTT
TRBJ1-2	.	.	TRBV27	CASSLYRNPGGYTF	TGTGCCAGCAGTTTATACCGTAATCCGGGGGGCTACACCTTC
TRBJ2-5	TRBD2	.	TRBV7-2	CASSHGTSGYQEETQYF	TGTGCCAGCAGCCACGGGACTAGCGGTTACCAGGAAGAGACCCAGTACTTC